This TCR beta chain was observed in a study of read filtering for tumor transcriptome and immune sequencing. For the study at large: Mean patient age was 65.9 years, range 47 to 80; approximately 18 male, over twelve female. After DNase treatment, RNA was made into whole-transcriptome libraries.

This clonotype was found many times. As yet, its antigen is unknown. The library was built from about 0.4 ug RNA with molecular barcoded adaptors for alpha/delta and beta/gamma chains. TCRdb fed the reads into MiXCR, producing one record per CDR3 protein. The sample lists roughly 68,000 distinct CDR3 sequences; 14% were seen once. Trimming removed 6 bases from V and 8 bases from J; junction bases left unmatched: 5. The CDR3 sequence is 15 residues long. In germline, CDR1 is MNHEY, CDR2 SVGEGT. Notes on the study in general: Approximately 79% of IR-seq clonotypes had a single read, yet these held approximately 4% of reads. The sorted CD138-negative fraction was a mixed bone marrow immune population, not purified T cells.

The material sequenced was a population of CD138-negative cells sorted from bone marrow. The receptor was isolated from a donor at least 40 years old with multiple myeloma. The V gene is TRBV6-2 or TRBV6-3, the J gene TRBJ2-1, with 15 positions matching TRBD2. In DNA, the CDR3 is TGTGCCAGCAGCCGGACTAGCGGGAGGGCCTATGAGCAGTTCTTC. Its translation is CASSRTSGRAYEQFF.